One sample yielded the 16 T cell receptor beta chains listed below, sequenced in a study of blood T cells in healthy people across ages. Primed by a sample-barcoded 5' primer and a J-beta primer mix, a second PCR proceeded for roughly 7 to 11 cycles. MiXCR, run by TCRdb on the 5' RACE reads, gives a single entry per CDR3 protein. The repertoire holds approximately 850,000 distinct CDR3 sequences, approximately 44% seen once, with approximately 20% in the top ten. Sequenced sample: blood. Source of these receptors: a man between 60 and 70 years old in good health.

This clonotype has more than one count but fewer than ten. The CDR3: CASSISGGTYNEQFF. CDR3 DNA: TGTGCCAGCAGTATTAGCGGGGGGACTTACAATGAGCAGTTCTTC. The chain couples TRBV28 to TRBJ2-1; 10 nucleotides agree with TRBD2. From germline, CDR1 is MDHEN and CDR2 SYDVKM. V was clipped by 5 bases and J by 4 bases; unmatched bases: 5. The CDR3 totals 15 residues.

Many counts were recorded for this clonotype. This chain connects TRBV7-2 to TRBJ2-5, with TRBD1 matching over 7 bases. With 3 bases clipped from V and 5 bases from J, the junction kept 9 bases outside the gene matches. Per germline, CDR1 SGHTA and CDR2 FQGNSA. The CDR3 loop spans 15 amino acids. CDR3 DNA: TGTGCCAGCAGCTTCAGGACAGGCAAAGGGGAGACCCAGTACTTC. It specifies CASSFRTGKGETQYF.

V is TRBV20-1 and J is TRBJ2-1; D might be TRBD1 (5 bases). The CDR3 contains 14 residues. Trimming cost V 1 base and J 4 bases, with 11 bases left between them. Germline V gene data show CDR1 as DFQATT and CDR2 as SNEGSKA (reference sequence). DNA of the CDR3: TGCAGTGCTAGAGTAGGGCAGGGTTACAATGAGCAGTTCTTC. It encodes CSARVGQGYNEQFF.

The CDR3 is CASSFPPGTIRYEQYF. CDR3 in DNA: TGTGCCAGCAGCTTCCCCCCCGGGACTATTCGGTACGAGCAGTACTTC. V usage is TRBV7-9 and J usage is TRBJ2-5, with 7 bases matching TRBD2. The J call may be mistaken, given a closer DNA end match to TRBJ2-7. Looked up from germline, CDR1 is SEHNR and CDR2 is FQNEAQ (reference sequence). This CDR3 is 16 amino acids long.

The V and J genes are TRBV7-8 and TRBJ1-4; D ambiguous. From germline, CDR1 is SGHVS and CDR2 FQNEAQ. V shed 1 base and J shed 3 bases, with 12 bases lying between them. The CDR3 sequence is 16 residues long. CDR3 residues: CASSLEGLGSNEKLFF. The CDR3 DNA reads TGTGCCAGCAGCTTAGAAGGGCTTGGATCTAATGAAAAACTGTTTTTT.

The V and J genes are TRBV6-2 or TRBV6-3 and TRBJ2-5; D possibly corresponds to TRBD2 (6 bases). CDR1 is MNHEY, CDR2 SVGEGT, per germline. V shed 2 bases and J shed 11 bases, with 15 bases lying between them. This CDR3 comprises 13 residues. In nucleotides, the CDR3 is TGTGCCAGCAGTTACGTTAGCGGAGTAGAGCAGTACTTC. Its translation: CASSYVSGVEQYF.

The V and J genes are TRBV7-2 and TRBJ1-3; D is unclear. Germline CDR1 and CDR2: SGHTA and FQGNSA. V was clipped by 1 base and J by 4 bases, with 14 bases between them. The CDR3 loop spans 16 amino acids. DNA of the CDR3: TGTGCCAGCAGCTTAGGCCCGGGTCGAGAAGGAAACACCATATATTTT. Protein product: CASSLGPGREGNTIYF.

This clonotype was picked up one time. The chain couples TRBV12-5 to TRBJ2-5; D gene ambiguous. The germline gives CDR1 LGHNT, CDR2 FRNRAP. V gave up 2 bases and J gave up 6 bases, with 7 bases separating them. The CDR3 totals 12 residues. The CDR3 loop is CASGLRRKTQYF. Here the CDR3 DNA reads TGTGCTAGTGGTTTGCGTAGGAAGACCCAGTACTTC.

The sample holds a few counts of this clonotype. The chain combines TRBV4-1 with TRBJ1-2; D remains unclear. The CDR3 totals 15 residues. V dropped 3 bases and J dropped 5 bases, with 16 bases sitting between them. Per the germline V gene, CDR1 is MGHRA and CDR2 is YSYEKL. The DNA for the CDR3 is TGCGCCAGCAGCCAGACGATCAGCTCCTTTTATGGCTACACCTTC. It specifies CASSQTISSFYGYTF.

The chain combines TRBV12-3 or TRBV12-4 with TRBJ2-5; D may be TRBD2 (6 bases). The CDR3 is 16 amino acids. Trimming took 3 bases from V and 2 from J, leaving 16 bases between them. This CDR3 reads CASSLRSGTLQETQYF. The DNA of the CDR3 is TGTGCCAGCAGTTTGCGGTCGGGGACTTTACAAGAGACCCAGTACTTC.

The V gene is TRBV27, the J gene TRBJ2-2; a possible D gene is TRBD2 (5 bases). The germline V gene encodes CDR1 MNHEY and CDR2 SMNVEV (reference sequence). The CDR3 totals 14 residues. Trimming shortened V by 4 bases and J by 7 bases, and 13 bases separated the two germline ends. CDR3 amino acids: CASSSTRLGGELFF. As DNA, the CDR3 is TGTGCCAGCAGTTCAACTAGATTAGGCGGGGAGCTGTTTTTT.

As concerns this clonotype: Here the CDR3 omits its conserved ending phenylalanine or tryptophan, so a read error is the likely source. The chain employs TRBV7-9 and TRBJ1-3; D remains unclear. This CDR3 is 14 amino acids long. CDR1 and CDR2 from the germline V gene are SEHNR and FQNEAQ (reference sequence). The CDR3 loop is CASSVDYSGTTIYS. CDR3 nucleotide sequence: TGTGCCAGCAGCGTGGATTACTCTGGAACCACCATATATTCT.

J is TRBJ2-1 and V is TRBV18; 8 nucleotides agree with TRBD2. After removal of 6 bases from V and 7 bases from J, the junction contained 8 bases not matched to a gene. The CDR3 runs 14 residues. CDR1 and CDR2 (germline): KGHSH, LQKENI. The CDR3 coding sequence is TGTGCCAGCTCGCCGGGAAGCGGGGGTAATGAGCAGTTCTTC. Translating gives CASSPGSGGNEQFF.

This chain links TRBV20-1 with TRBJ1-4; D is possibly TRBD1 (5 bases). This CDR3 comprises 15 residues. Germline CDR1 DFQATT, CDR2 SNEGSKA (reference sequence). V dropped 0 bases and J dropped 7 bases, with 15 bases sitting between them. In nucleotides, the CDR3 is TGCAGTGCTAGAGACTTCCGCGAACAGGCTGAAAAACTGTTTTTT. Amino acid sequence: CSARDFREQAEKLFF.

J is TRBJ1-1 and V is TRBV6-2 or TRBV6-3; D gene unclear. From germline, CDR1 is MNHEY and CDR2 SVGEGT. The CDR3 length is 14 residues. V was pared by 6 bases and J by 2 bases, with 13 bases between. CDR3 sequence (DNA): TGTGCCAGCAGCCTCCGGGGAGACAACACTGAAGCTTTCTTT. It yields the protein CASSLRGDNTEAFF.

V is TRBV20-1 and J is TRBJ2-1; maybe TRBD2 (6 bases). Germline assignment: CDR1 DFQATT and CDR2 SNEGSKA (reference sequence). V was cut by 3 bases and J by 5 bases, with 14 bases left in between. CDR3 length: 14 residues. CDR3 region: CSASEGRGNNEQFF. CDR3 in DNA: TGCAGTGCTAGCGAGGGACGGGGGAACAATGAGCAGTTCTTC.